This T cell receptor beta chain was documented in a study of blood T cell repertoires in COVID-19. There are 15 residues in the CDR3. Germline values: CDR1 MGHDK, CDR2 SYGVNS. Trimming at V came to 2 bases and at J to 4 bases, leaving 5 bases not matched to a gene. Sequencing was performed with immunoSEQ multiplex PCR; in TCRdb, only in-frame clones are kept and a portion is missing. Among hundreds of thousands of clones, 83% were seen once, and the ten largest hold approximately 5.4%. This chain links TRBV25-1 with TRBJ2-1; 7 bases line up with TRBD1. The source of this sequence is a man older than 75 with acute or convalescent COVID-19. The material sequenced was peripheral blood. The CDR3 loop is CASSEVGTAYNEQFF. CDR3 bases: TGTGCCAGCAGTGAAGTTGGGACAGCTTACAATGAGCAGTTCTTC.